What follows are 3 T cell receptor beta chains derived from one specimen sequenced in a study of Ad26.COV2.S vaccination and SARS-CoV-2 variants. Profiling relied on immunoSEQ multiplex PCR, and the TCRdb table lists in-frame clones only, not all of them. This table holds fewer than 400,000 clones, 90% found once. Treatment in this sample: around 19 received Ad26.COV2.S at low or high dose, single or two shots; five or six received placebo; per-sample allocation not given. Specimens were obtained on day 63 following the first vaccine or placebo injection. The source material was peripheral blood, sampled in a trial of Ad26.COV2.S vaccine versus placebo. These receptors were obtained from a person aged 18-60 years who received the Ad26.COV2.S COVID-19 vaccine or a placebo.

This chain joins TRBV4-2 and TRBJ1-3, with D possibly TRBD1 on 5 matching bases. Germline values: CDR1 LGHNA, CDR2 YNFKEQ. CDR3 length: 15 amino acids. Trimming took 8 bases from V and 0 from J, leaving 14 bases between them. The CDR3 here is CASGSGGDSGNTIYF. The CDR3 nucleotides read TGTGCCAGCGGATCCGGGGGAGACTCTGGAAACACCATATATTTT.

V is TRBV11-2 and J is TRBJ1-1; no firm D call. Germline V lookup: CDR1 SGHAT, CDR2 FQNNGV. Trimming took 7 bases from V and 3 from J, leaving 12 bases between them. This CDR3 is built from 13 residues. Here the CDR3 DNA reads TGTGCCAGCACCAGCACCGTACACACTGAAGCTTTCTTT. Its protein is CASTSTVHTEAFF.

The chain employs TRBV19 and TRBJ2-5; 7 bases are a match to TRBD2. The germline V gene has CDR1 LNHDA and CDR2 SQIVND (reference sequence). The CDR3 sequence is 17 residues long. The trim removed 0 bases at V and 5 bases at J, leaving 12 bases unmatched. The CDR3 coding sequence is TGTGCCAGTAGTATAGAAGGACTAGGAGGATTTGGGGAGACCCAGTACTTC. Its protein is CASSIEGLGGFGETQYF.